This T cell receptor beta chain was profiled in a study of T cells in Graves' hyperthyroidism and ophthalmopathy. Using RNA transcripts as the source, TCR beta CDR3 regions were amplified. Primed by the HTBI set, a first-round RT-PCR was run on the TCR CDR3. TCRdb ran MiXCR on the multiplex PCR reads and lists one entry per CDR3 protein. The table lists around 700,000 distinct CDR3 sequences, 30% to 40% of them singletons. The CDR3 loop spans 13 amino acids. Germline values: CDR1 ENHRY, CDR2 SYGVKD. Deletions cut 10 bases from V and 2 bases from J, with 15 bases between. This clonotype occurred a few times.

This chain links TRBV10-3 with TRBJ2-7; D may be TRBD2 (6 bases). Sequenced input: blood. This clonotype originated in a woman in her forties with Graves' hyperthyroidism. The CDR3 DNA sequence: TGTGCCAGCACCAGCCGGGAGACCTACGAGCAGTACTTC. It is translated as CASTSRETYEQYF.